The source of this T cell receptor beta chain is a study of control samples from healthy donors and cancer patients. Sequencing used immunoSEQ multiplex PCR; TCRdb keeps in-frame clones, though not all of them. The table records under 450,000 clones, 75% to 95% of them present only once. Per the germline V gene, CDR1 is MDHEN and CDR2 is SYDVKM. Trimming took off 6 bases at V and 14 bases at J, with 14 bases between the two ends. The CDR3 has 12 residues. The receptor comes from a man aged 35-49 years with head and neck cancer. The chain couples TRBV28 to TRBJ1-6; D unresolved. Sample: PBMCs. The CDR3 DNA follows: TGTGCCAGCAGCTCCCCGGGGTTTTCCCTCCACTTT. It is translated as CASSSPGFSLHF.